Here is one T cell receptor beta chain with its context. The V end was cut by 1 base, the J end by 5 bases, with 8 bases between. The germline V gene encodes CDR1 SGHAT and CDR2 FQNNGV. The CDR3 has 13 amino acids. The data originate from a study of shared clonotypes between healthy human individuals. Produced via immunoSEQ multiplex PCR; TCRdb's table is partial and in-frame only. The sample contains around 2,000,000 clones, about 95% of which appear only once. The specimen sequenced was naive CD4+ T cells sorted from blood. As for subset: CD45RA+ positively selected. The gene calls are TRBV11-2 and TRBJ2-5; D call uncertain. This TCR came from a man between 18 and 29 years old in good health. The chain's CDR3 is CASSLVPKETQYF. The CDR3 DNA reads TGTGCCAGCAGCTTAGTTCCGAAGGAGACCCAGTACTTC. Based on the CDR3 plus reference TRBV11-2 and TRBJ2-5, the full variable domain is EAGVAQSPRYKIIEKRQSVAFWCNPISGHATLYWYQQILGQGPKLLIQFQNNGVVDDSQLPKDRFSAERLKGVDSTLKIQPAKLEDSAVYLCASSLVPKETQYFGPGTRLLVL.